This T cell receptor beta chain appears in the sequencing data of a study of CXCR3-negative and CXCR3-positive naive CD8 T cells. The libraries of TRB cDNA were prepared using 5' RACE with UMI labels. From the 5' RACE reads, TCRdb lists one entry per CDR3 protein and no DNA. With under 45,000 distinct CDR3 sequences in the sample, the ten largest clones hold about 14%. The CDR3 is 14 amino acids. Sequencing was carried out using memory CD8+ T cells from blood. The chain couples TRBV12-3 or TRBV12-4 to TRBJ2-3. This clonotype was sampled from a human donor in good health. Some clones in this sample may be carry-over from other donors' samples. CDR3 in amino acids: CASRLAGRADTQYF.